Described below is a single T cell receptor beta chain sequence and its context. The table came from immunoSEQ multiplex PCR; TCRdb's copy has only in-frame clones and leaves some out. Of about 300,000 clones in the sample, around 86% were seen once. The sample is drawn from a study of blood T cell repertoires in COVID-19. Study as a whole: Samples of COVID-19 (acute and convalescent) were obtained from the United States, Italy and Spain. PBMCs, B-cell-depleted T cells, or T cells were the source of the cDNA or gDNA that made up the material.

CDR3 size: 12 residues. CDR1 and CDR2 from the germline V gene are LNHDA and SQIVND (reference sequence). The ends lost 6 bases at V and 5 bases at J; junction bases unmatched: 0. Sequences were obtained from peripheral blood. This clonotype originated in a man between 65 and 85 years old with acute or convalescent COVID-19. This chain uses TRBV19 with TRBJ2-3; TRBD1 aligns across 9 bases. CDR3 loop: CASRDRGDTQYF. Written as DNA, the CDR3 is TGTGCCAGTAGGGACAGGGGAGATACGCAGTATTTT.